The T cell receptor (beta chain) described here comes from a study of CD8 T cells in ankylosing spondylitis. This clonotype was seen repeatedly, ten times or more. Its antigen is unknown. Study-level points and caveats: What seemed typical of ankylosing spondylitis blood was a TCR beta motif built from several highly homologous variants. CD8+ disease-linked clones were present at relatively low frequencies in blood.

Per the germline V gene, CDR1 is LNHNV and CDR2 is YYDKDF (reference sequence). The V end lost 0 bases, the J end lost 6 bases, and 5 bases lay between the germline ends. CDR3 length: 13 amino acids. Libraries for TCR beta were made by quantitative 5'-RACE with molecular barcodes. TCRdb re-analysed the 5' RACE reads in MiXCR, keeping a single row per CDR3 protein. The table lists about 540,000 distinct CDR3 sequences, more than 9.5% of them singletons. The TCR sequence derives from a male donor with ankylosing spondylitis. The chain links TRBV15 to TRBJ2-2; no firm D call. Input material: blood, either unsorted or a sorted T cell fraction (not recorded which). CDR3 coding DNA: TGTGCCACCAGCAGAGAAGTCTCCGGGGAGCTGTTTTTT. This encodes CATSREVSGELFF.